These 13 T cell receptor beta chains were all obtained from the same sample, sequenced in a study of blood T cell repertoires in COVID-19. Here immunoSEQ multiplex PCR was the method, and the copy in TCRdb shows in-frame clones only, minus some. The sample has under 300,000 clones; 79% are singletons. Specimen: peripheral blood. The receptors stem from a woman in her thirties or forties with active or convalescent COVID-19.

This chain connects TRBV7-3 to TRBJ2-5; the D gene is possibly TRBD1 (6 bases). Germline CDR1 SGHTA, CDR2 FQGTGA. Trimming pared 5 bases from V and 2 bases from J, leaving 9 bases between. The CDR3 is 13 amino acids. DNA of the CDR3: TGTGCCAGCAGCATCGACAGGCAAGAGACCCAGTACTTC. Protein sequence: CASSIDRQETQYF.

The chain joins TRBV9 to TRBJ1-2; 8 nucleotides align to TRBD1. Losses at the gene ends were 0 bases for V and 4 bases for J; bases not matched to a gene: 11. Germline V gene sequence: CDR1 SGDLS, CDR2 YYNGEE. This CDR3 has 17 residues. The CDR3 is CASSVGQGAPTTYGYTF. The CDR3 nucleotides read TGTGCCAGCAGCGTAGGGCAGGGGGCCCCTACTACCTATGGCTACACCTTC. Full variable domain (outside the CDR3, taken from reference TRBV9 and TRBJ1-2): DSGVTQTPKHLITATGQRVTLRCSPRSGDLSVYWYQQSLDQGLQFLIQYYNGEERAKGNILERFSAQQFPDLHSELNLSSLELGDSALYFCASSVGQGAPTTYGYTFGSGTRLTVV.

The chain links TRBV30 to TRBJ1-5; D gene ambiguous. The CDR3 has 14 amino acids. V dropped 1 base and J dropped 2 bases, with 9 bases sitting between them. The V gene's germline CDR1 is GTSNPN and CDR2 SVGIG (reference sequence). The CDR3 sequence is CAWSGGNGNQPQHF. The CDR3 DNA follows: TGTGCCTGGAGTGGAGGGAACGGCAATCAGCCCCAGCATTTT. Drawing the rest from reference TRBV30 and TRBJ1-5, the complete variable domain is SQTIHQWPATLVQPVGSPLSLECTVEGTSNPNLYWYRQAAGRGLQLLFYSVGIGQISSEVPQNLSASRPQDRQFILSSKKLLLSDSGFYLCAWSGGNGNQPQHFGDGTRLSIL.

The V call is TRBV12-3 or TRBV12-4, the J call TRBJ1-4; tentatively, D is TRBD1 (5 bases). Trimming removed 8 bases at V and 5 bases at J, with 9 bases between. CDR3 size: 12 residues. As DNA, the CDR3 is TGTGCCAGCCGGGGGGGGAATGAAAAACTGTTTTTT. Its translation: CASRGGNEKLFF.

This clone has just one count. The rearrangement uses TRBV18 and TRBJ2-3; 10 bases align to TRBD2. The CDR3 is made up of 15 amino acids. The germline CDR1 and CDR2 sequences are KGHSH and LQKENI. The V segment lost 4 bases and the J segment 5 bases; nucleotides outside the gene matches: 6. The CDR3: CASSLSGGAEDTQYF. The CDR3 DNA follows: TGTGCCAGCTCACTGAGCGGGGGGGCCGAAGATACGCAGTATTTT.

V usage is TRBV10-3 and J usage is TRBJ1-4, with 7 bases lining up with TRBD1. The junction had 5 bases not matched to a gene; V was cut back by 0 bases and J by 4 bases. The CDR3 spans 16 residues. The germline CDR1 and CDR2 sequences are ENHRY and SYGVKD. The CDR3 region has the DNA TGTGCCATCAGTGAGTCGACAGGGAAGGGTAATGAAAAACTGTTTTTT. Its translation is CAISESTGKGNEKLFF.

The chain carries TRBV7-3 and TRBJ2-5, with TRBD2 matching over 8 bases. V was pared by 3 bases and J by 2 bases, with 5 bases of the junction left unmatched. Germline loops: CDR1 SGHTA, CDR2 FQGTGA. This CDR3 is built from 15 residues. CDR3 sequence (DNA): TGTGCCAGCAGCTTCGGGCGGGGGGCTCAAGAGACCCAGTACTTC. Translation: CASSFGRGAQETQYF.

This clone was found once. This chain connects TRBV28 to TRBJ2-2; TRBD2 matches at 9 bases. This CDR3 comprises 16 residues. Germline CDR1 MDHEN, CDR2 SYDVKM. V lost 5 bases, J lost 5 bases, and 9 bases stayed unmatched. Here the CDR3 reads CASSPSGDPGTGELFF. CDR3 nucleotides: TGTGCCAGCAGTCCTAGCGGGGACCCGGGGACCGGGGAGCTGTTTTTT.

The chain joins TRBV23-1 to TRBJ1-4; D is uncertain. TRBV23-1 falls under the ORF class, with uncertain function. The CDR3 has 17 amino acids. Trimming took off 2 bases at V and 0 bases at J, with 13 bases between the two ends. CDR3 amino acids: CASSQPREGATNEKLFF. The CDR3 DNA reads as TGCGCCAGCAGTCAACCTCGGGAGGGTGCAACTAATGAAAAACTGTTTTTT.

The J gene is TRBJ1-3, the V gene TRBV7-9; no reliable D call. From germline, CDR1 is SEHNR and CDR2 FQNEAQ (reference sequence). This CDR3 region has 13 residues. V lost 0 bases and J 6 bases, leaving 6 bases between the germline ends. This CDR3 reads CASSLAGLNTIYF. The CDR3 coding sequence is TGTGCCAGCAGCTTAGCCGGTTTAAACACCATATATTTT.

V usage is TRBV5-6 and J usage is TRBJ1-4; D might be TRBD1 (6 bases). CDR3 length equals 15 residues. CDR1 and CDR2 from the germline V gene are SGHDT and YYEEEE. The germline V and J ends were trimmed by 1 base and 6 bases, with 13 bases remaining between them. The CDR3 DNA reads TGTGCCAGCAGCTTGTTGTGGGGGCGCGATGAAAAACTGTTTTTT. Translating gives CASSLLWGRDEKLFF.

The genes are TRBV5-1 and TRBJ2-2; 7 bases agree with TRBD1. Germline V gene sequence: CDR1 SGHRS, CDR2 YFSETQ. The V and J ends lost 4 bases and 4 bases, in that order; junction bases with no gene match: 4. The CDR3 totals 14 residues. As DNA, the CDR3 is TGCGCCAGCAGCCTCGACAGGGCCACCGGGGAGCTGTTTTTT. It yields the protein CASSLDRATGELFF.

The rearrangement joins TRBV3-1 (or the pseudogene TRBV3-2) to TRBJ1-3, with D tentatively TRBD1 (5 bases). Per the germline V gene, CDR1 is LGHDT and CDR2 is YNNKEL (reference sequence). V dropped 4 bases and J dropped 0 bases, with 10 bases sitting between them. The CDR3 runs 15 residues. The CDR3 DNA reads TGTGCCAGCAGCCCAGGGCAGTACTCTGGAAACACCATATATTTT. Translating gives CASSPGQYSGNTIYF.